What follows are 9 T cell receptor beta chains derived from one specimen sequenced in a study of T cells after posttransplantation cyclophosphamide. Sequenced by immunoSEQ multiplex PCR; TCRdb stores in-frame clones only, minus some. The table includes approximately 22,000 clones, 73% detected once. The sequenced material came from memory CD4+ T cells sorted from PBMCs. These receptor sequences come from an older woman in good health, CMV-negative, and a related stem cell transplant donor.

The chain employs TRBV29-1 and TRBJ2-3, with 9 bases matching TRBD2. V lost 6 bases, J lost 0 bases, and 10 bases stayed unmatched. CDR1 is SQVTM, CDR2 ANQGSEA, per germline. The CDR3 runs 16 residues. CDR3 nucleotide sequence: TGCAGCGTCCACCCAATTAGCGGGGGTAGCACAGATACGCAGTATTTT. Translated, it gives CSVHPISGGSTDTQYF.

This sequence joins TRBV19 and TRBJ2-4, with TRBD1 matching over 8 bases. CDR1 is LNHDA and CDR2 is SQIVND in the germline V gene (reference sequence). The J segment lost 10 bases and the V segment lost 7 bases, leaving 12 bases of the junction unmatched. The CDR3 runs to 14 residues. CDR3 region: CASNNIPGGPIQYF. As DNA, the CDR3 is TGTGCCAGTAACAATATCCCAGGGGGCCCTATTCAGTACTTC.

The table lists this clone with a few counts. The chain employs TRBV6-1 and TRBJ1-5; no firm D call. V lost 0 bases, J lost 5 bases, and 8 bases lay in between. Per germline, CDR1 MNHNS and CDR2 SASEGT. The CDR3 extends over 14 amino acids. CDR3 sequence reads: CASSEALQDQPQHF. The CDR3 bases are TGTGCCAGCAGTGAAGCGCTTCAGGATCAGCCCCAGCATTTT.

V is TRBV5-1 and J is TRBJ2-7, with 8 positions matching TRBD2. Germline assignment: CDR1 SGHRS and CDR2 YFSETQ. The CDR3 covers 13 residues. Losses at the gene ends were 4 bases for V and 5 bases for J; bases not matched to a gene: 5. CDR3 bases: TGCGCCAGCAGCCCGGGGGGGAATAACGAGCAGTACTTC. It translates to CASSPGGNNEQYF.

CDR3: CASSFTSGRSNTQYF. The CDR3 DNA reads as TGTGCCAGCAGCTTCACTAGCGGGAGGTCAAATACGCAGTATTTT. The chain is built from TRBV7-2 and TRBJ2-3; the match to TRBD2 covers 12 bases. The junction had 5 bases not matched to a gene; V was cut back by 3 bases and J by 7 bases. CDR1 and CDR2 from the germline V gene are SGHTA and FQGNSA. The CDR3 is made up of 15 amino acids.

The rearrangement links TRBV10-3 to TRBJ2-3; 8 bases align to TRBD2. The germline V gene encodes CDR1 ENHRY and CDR2 SYGVKD. The junction had 8 bases not matched to a gene; V was cut back by 8 bases and J by 4 bases. The CDR3 runs to 14 residues. CDR3 loop: CAIRDGGASDTQYF. The CDR3 coding sequence is TGTGCCATCCGGGACGGGGGGGCATCAGATACGCAGTATTTT.

This chain joins TRBV21-1 and TRBJ1-5; the table assigns TRBD1, which was not confirmed against the DNA. TRBV21-1 is a documented pseudogene. The CDR3 is made up of 13 amino acids. Here the CDR3 reads CASQRTGNQPQHF. The CDR3 nucleotides read TGTGCCAGCCAAAGGACAGGGAATCAGCCCCAGCATTTT.

This CDR3 is CASSAGPLGAFF. For the CDR3, the DNA is TGTGCCAGCAGCGCGGGCCCCCTGGGAGCTTTCTTT. The chain uses TRBV7-2 and TRBJ1-1; D unresolved. The CDR3 covers 12 residues. CDR1 is SGHTA, CDR2 FQGNSA, per germline. V was trimmed by 5 bases and J by 10 bases, leaving 14 bases between them.

This clone occurred once. The chain has TRBV11-3 and TRBJ2-1; 12 bases line up with TRBD1. The CDR3 is 14 residues long. V gave up 5 bases and J gave up 8 bases; unmatched junction bases: 4. CDR1 is SGHNT, CDR2 YENEEA, per germline. The CDR3 is CASSLGTGGDEQFF. In DNA, the CDR3 is TGTGCCAGCAGCCTCGGGACAGGGGGCGATGAGCAGTTCTTC.